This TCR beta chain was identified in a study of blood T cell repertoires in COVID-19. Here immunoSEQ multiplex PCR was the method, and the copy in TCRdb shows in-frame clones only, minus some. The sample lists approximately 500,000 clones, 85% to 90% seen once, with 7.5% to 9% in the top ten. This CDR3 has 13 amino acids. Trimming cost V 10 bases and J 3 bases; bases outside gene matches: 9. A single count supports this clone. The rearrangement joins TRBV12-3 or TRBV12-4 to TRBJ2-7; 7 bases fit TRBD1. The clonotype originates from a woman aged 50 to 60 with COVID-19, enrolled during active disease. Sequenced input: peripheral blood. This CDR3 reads CATSPDRVYEQYF. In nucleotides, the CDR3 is TGTGCCACCTCCCCCGACAGGGTCTACGAGCAGTACTTC.